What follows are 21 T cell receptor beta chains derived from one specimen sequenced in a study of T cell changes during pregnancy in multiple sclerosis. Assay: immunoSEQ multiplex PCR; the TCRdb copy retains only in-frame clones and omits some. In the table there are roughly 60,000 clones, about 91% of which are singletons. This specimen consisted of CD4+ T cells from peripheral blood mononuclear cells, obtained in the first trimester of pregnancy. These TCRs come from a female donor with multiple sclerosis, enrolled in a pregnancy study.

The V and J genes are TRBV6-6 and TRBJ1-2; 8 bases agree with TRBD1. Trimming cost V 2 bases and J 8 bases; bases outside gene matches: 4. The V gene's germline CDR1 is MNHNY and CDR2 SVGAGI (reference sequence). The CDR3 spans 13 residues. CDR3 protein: CASSYTRQGGYTF. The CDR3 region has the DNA TGTGCCAGCAGTTACACCCGACAGGGGGGCTACACCTTC.

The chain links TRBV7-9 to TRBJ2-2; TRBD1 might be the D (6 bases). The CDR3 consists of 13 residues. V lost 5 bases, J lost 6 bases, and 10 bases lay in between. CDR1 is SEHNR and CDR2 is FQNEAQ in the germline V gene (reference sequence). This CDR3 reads CASSPTGPGELFF. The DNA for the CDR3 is TGTGCCAGCAGCCCTACAGGGCCCGGGGAGCTGTTTTTT.

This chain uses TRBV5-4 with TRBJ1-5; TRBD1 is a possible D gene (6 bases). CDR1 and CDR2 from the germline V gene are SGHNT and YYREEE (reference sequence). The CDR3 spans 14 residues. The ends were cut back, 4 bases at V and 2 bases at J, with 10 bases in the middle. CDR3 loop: CASSVQGGNQPQHF. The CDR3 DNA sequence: TGTGCCAGCAGCGTACAGGGAGGCAATCAGCCCCAGCATTTT.

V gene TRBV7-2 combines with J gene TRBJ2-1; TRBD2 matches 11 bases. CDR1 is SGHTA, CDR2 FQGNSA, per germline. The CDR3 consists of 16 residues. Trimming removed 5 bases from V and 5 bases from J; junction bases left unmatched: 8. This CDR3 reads CASSLTPTSGDNEQFF. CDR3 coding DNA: TGTGCCAGCAGCCTCACCCCGACTAGCGGGGACAATGAGCAGTTCTTC.

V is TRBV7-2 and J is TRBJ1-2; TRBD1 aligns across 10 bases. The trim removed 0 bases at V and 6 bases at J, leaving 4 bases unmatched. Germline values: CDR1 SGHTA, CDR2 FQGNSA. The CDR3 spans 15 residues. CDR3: CASSLARGTGDGYTF. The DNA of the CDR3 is TGTGCCAGCAGCTTAGCACGCGGGACAGGGGATGGCTACACCTTC.

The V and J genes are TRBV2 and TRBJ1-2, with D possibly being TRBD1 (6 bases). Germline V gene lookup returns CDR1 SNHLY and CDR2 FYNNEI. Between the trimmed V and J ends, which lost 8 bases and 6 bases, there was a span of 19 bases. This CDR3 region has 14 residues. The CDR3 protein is CASGKVEGGDGYTF. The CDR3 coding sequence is TGTGCCAGCGGAAAGGTGGAGGGGGGGGATGGCTACACCTTC.

CDR3 nucleotide sequence: TGTGCCAGCTCACCAGCTCCGCCACTCACAGATACGCAGTATTTT. Amino acids: CASSPAPPLTDTQYF. The chain combines TRBV18 with TRBJ2-3; D gene unclear. The CDR3 runs 15 residues. The V end was cut by 2 bases, the J end by 2 bases, with 11 bases between. Germline CDR1 and CDR2: KGHSH and LQKENI.

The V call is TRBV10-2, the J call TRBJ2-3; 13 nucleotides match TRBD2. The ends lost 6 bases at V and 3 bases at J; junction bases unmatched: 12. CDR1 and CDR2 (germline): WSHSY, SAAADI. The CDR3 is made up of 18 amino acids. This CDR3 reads CASSQLAGGPTGTDTQYF. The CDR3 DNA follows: TGCGCCAGCAGCCAACTAGCGGGGGGGCCAACTGGAACAGATACGCAGTATTTT.

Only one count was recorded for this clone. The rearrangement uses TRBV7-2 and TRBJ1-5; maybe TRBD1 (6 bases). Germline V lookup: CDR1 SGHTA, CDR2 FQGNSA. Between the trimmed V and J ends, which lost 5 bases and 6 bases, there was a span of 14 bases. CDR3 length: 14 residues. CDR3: CASSRTEVGQPQHF. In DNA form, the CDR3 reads TGTGCCAGCAGCCGGACAGAAGTCGGTCAGCCCCAGCATTTT.

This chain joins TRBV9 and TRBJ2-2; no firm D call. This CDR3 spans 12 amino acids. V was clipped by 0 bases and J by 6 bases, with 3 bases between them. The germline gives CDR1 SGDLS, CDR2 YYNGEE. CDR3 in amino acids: CASSVVAGELFF. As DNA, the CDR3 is TGTGCCAGCAGCGTAGTCGCCGGGGAGCTGTTTTTT.

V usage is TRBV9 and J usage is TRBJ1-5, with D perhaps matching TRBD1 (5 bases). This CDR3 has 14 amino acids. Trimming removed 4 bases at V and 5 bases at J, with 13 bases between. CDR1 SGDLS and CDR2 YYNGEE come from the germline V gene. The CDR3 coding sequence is TGTGCCAGCAGCCGGGGGAGGGCGGATCAGCCCCAGCATTTT. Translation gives CASSRGRADQPQHF.

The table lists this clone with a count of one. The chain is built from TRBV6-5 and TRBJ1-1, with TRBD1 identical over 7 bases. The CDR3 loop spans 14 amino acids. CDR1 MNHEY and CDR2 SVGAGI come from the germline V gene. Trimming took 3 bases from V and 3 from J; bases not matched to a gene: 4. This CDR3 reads CASSYSRGDTEAFF. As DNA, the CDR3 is TGTGCCAGCAGTTATAGCAGGGGGGACACTGAAGCTTTCTTT.

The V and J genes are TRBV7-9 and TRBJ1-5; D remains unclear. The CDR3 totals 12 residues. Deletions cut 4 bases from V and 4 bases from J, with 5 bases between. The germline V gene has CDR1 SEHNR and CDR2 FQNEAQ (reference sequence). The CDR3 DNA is TGTGCCAGCAGCTCCCTAAATCAGCCCCAGCATTTT. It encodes CASSSLNQPQHF.

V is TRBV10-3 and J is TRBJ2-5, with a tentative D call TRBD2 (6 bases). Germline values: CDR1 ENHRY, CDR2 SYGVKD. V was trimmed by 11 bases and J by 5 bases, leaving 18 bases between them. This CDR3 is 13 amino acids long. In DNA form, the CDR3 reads TGTGCCTCCATGGGCGGGGTAGGCGAGACCCAGTACTTC. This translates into CASMGGVGETQYF.

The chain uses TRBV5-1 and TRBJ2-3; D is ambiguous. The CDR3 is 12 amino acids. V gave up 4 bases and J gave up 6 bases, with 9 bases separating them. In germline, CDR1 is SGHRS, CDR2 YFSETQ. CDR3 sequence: CASSIPTDTQYF. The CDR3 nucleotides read TGCGCCAGCAGCATCCCTACGGATACGCAGTATTTT.

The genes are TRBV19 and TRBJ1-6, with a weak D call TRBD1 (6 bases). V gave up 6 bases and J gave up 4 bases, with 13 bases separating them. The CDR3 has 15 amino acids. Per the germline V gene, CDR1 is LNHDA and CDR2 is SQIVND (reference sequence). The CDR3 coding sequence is TGTGCCAGTAGGGCCGGGACAAAGTATAATTCACCCCTCCACTTT. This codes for CASRAGTKYNSPLHF.

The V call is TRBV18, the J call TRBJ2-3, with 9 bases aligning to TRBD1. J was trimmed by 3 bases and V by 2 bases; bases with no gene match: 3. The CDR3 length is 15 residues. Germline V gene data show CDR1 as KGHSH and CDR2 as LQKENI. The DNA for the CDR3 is TGTGCCAGCTCACCAGACAGGGGGAAAACAGATACGCAGTATTTT. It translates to CASSPDRGKTDTQYF.

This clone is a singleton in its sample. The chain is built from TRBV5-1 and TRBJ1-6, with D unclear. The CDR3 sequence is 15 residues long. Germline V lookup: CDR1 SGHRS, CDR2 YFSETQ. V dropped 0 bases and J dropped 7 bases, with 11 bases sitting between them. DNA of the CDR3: TGCGCCAGCAGCTTGGCCGGGAGTCCCAATTCACCCCTCCACTTT. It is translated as CASSLAGSPNSPLHF.

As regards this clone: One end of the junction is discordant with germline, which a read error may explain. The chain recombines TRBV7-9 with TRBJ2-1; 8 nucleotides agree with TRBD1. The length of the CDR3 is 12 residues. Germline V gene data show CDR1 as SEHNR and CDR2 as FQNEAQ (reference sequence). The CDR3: CASSLEAGGEVF. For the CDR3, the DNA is TGTGCCAGCAGCTTAGAGGCAGGGGGCGAAGTCTTC.

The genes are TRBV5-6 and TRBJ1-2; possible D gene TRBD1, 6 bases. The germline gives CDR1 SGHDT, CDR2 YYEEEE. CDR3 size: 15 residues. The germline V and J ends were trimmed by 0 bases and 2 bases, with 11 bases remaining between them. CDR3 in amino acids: CASSLGGDRNYGYTF. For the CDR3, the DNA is TGTGCCAGCAGCTTGGGAGGCGACAGGAACTATGGCTACACCTTC.

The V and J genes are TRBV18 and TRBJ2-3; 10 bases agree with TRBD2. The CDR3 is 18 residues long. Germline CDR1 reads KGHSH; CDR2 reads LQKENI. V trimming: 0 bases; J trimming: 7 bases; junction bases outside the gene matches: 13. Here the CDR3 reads CASSPPLGQRGGVNTQYF. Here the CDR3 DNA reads TGTGCCAGCTCACCACCACTTGGGCAGCGGGGGGGCGTAAATACGCAGTATTTT.